One sample yielded the 20 T cell receptor beta chains listed below, sequenced in a study of T cell clones after liver transplantation. Sequenced by immunoSEQ multiplex PCR; TCRdb stores in-frame clones only, minus some. Here the sample spans some 34,000 clones, around 94% being singletons. Specimen: CD8+ T cells from blood, collected 12 months after liver transplant. The origin of the receptors is a human patient who received a liver transplant. The graft donor may be the source of some T cells.

This clone was detected only once. This sequence joins TRBV11-3 and TRBJ2-2; D may correspond to TRBD1 or TRBD2 (5 bases each). The germline V and J ends were trimmed by 6 bases and 4 bases, with 21 bases remaining between them. Germline V gene data show CDR1 as SGHNT and CDR2 as YENEEA. The CDR3 is 17 amino acids. The CDR3 loop is CASSIRDLTRGTGELFF. CDR3 in DNA: TGTGCCAGCAGTATCCGGGACCTCACGAGGGGCACCGGGGAGCTGTTTTTT.

The rearrangement links TRBV4-2 to TRBJ1-1; D not resolved. The CDR3 loop spans 17 amino acids. The germline V gene has CDR1 LGHNA and CDR2 YNFKEQ. V was cut by 3 bases and J by 3 bases, with 20 bases left in between. The CDR3 region is CASSHPPTHEEYTEAFF. CDR3 DNA sequence: TGTGCCAGCAGCCATCCACCCACACACGAGGAGTACACTGAAGCTTTCTTT.

V usage is TRBV9 and J usage is TRBJ2-3, with 12 nucleotides matching TRBD2. Germline CDR1 SGDLS, CDR2 YYNGEE. This CDR3 has 15 amino acids. V was clipped by 4 bases and J by 5 bases; unmatched bases: 5. The chain's CDR3 is CASSSRLAGVDTQYF. DNA for the CDR3: TGTGCCAGCAGCTCCCGACTAGCGGGAGTAGATACGCAGTATTTT.

This chain connects TRBV7-9 to TRBJ1-4; 9 nucleotides line up with TRBD1. CDR3 size: 17 residues. The germline V gene encodes CDR1 SEHNR and CDR2 FQNEAQ (reference sequence). V was pared by 5 bases and J by 5 bases, with 12 bases of the junction left unmatched. The CDR3 DNA reads as TGTGCCAGCAGCCCCGGATCCCCCGGGACAGGGAATGAAAAACTGTTTTTT. Translating it yields CASSPGSPGTGNEKLFF.

This chain uses TRBV11-2 with TRBJ1-5; 8 bases agree with TRBD1. Germline values: CDR1 SGHAT, CDR2 FQNNGV. This CDR3 has 17 residues. The ends lost 0 bases at V and 3 bases at J; junction bases unmatched: 7. CDR3 sequence reads: CASSLDGLGQANQPQHF. Here the CDR3 DNA reads TGTGCCAGCAGCTTAGACGGTCTGGGACAGGCCAATCAGCCCCAGCATTTT.

The CDR3 spells CASSYSSLAGPYEQYF. The CDR3 DNA reads as TGTGCCAGCAGTTACTCGAGTCTAGCGGGACCCTACGAGCAGTACTTC. This chain links TRBV6-5 with TRBJ2-7; 9 nucleotides agree with TRBD2. The CDR3 covers 16 residues. Trimming cost V 0 bases and J 2 bases; bases outside gene matches: 5. Germline V gene sequence: CDR1 MNHEY, CDR2 SVGAGI.

The rearrangement joins TRBV10-3 to TRBJ2-2; TRBD1 agrees at 9 bases. Per germline, CDR1 ENHRY and CDR2 SYGVKD. This CDR3 has 17 amino acids. The J segment lost 3 bases and the V segment lost 10 bases, leaving 15 bases of the junction unmatched. This CDR3 reads CATGPGTGIAHTGELFF. The CDR3 nucleotides are TGTGCCACCGGTCCCGGGACAGGGATTGCGCACACCGGGGAGCTGTTTTTT.

This chain connects TRBV27 to TRBJ2-1, with 7 bases identical to TRBD2. V lost 0 bases and J lost 9; bases outside the gene matches: 11. Per germline, CDR1 MNHEY and CDR2 SMNVEV (reference sequence). This CDR3 is 16 amino acids long. The CDR3, as DNA: TGTGCCAGCAGTTTATCTCCCCGGGGGGTCTTGAGTGAGCAGTTCTTC. Encoded protein: CASSLSPRGVLSEQFF.

The rearrangement links TRBV28 to TRBJ2-1; D is unclear. The germline V gene encodes CDR1 MDHEN and CDR2 SYDVKM. The V gene lost 6 bases and the J gene lost 2 bases, with 14 bases spanning the gap. This CDR3 is built from 15 residues. The CDR3 coding sequence is TGTGCCAGCAGCCCACTTCGGAGTACCTACAATGAGCAGTTCTTC. This gives the protein CASSPLRSTYNEQFF.

This chain connects TRBV7-9 to TRBJ2-7; D not resolved. Germline CDR1 SEHNR, CDR2 FQNEAQ (reference sequence). Deletions cut 5 bases from V and 2 bases from J, with 10 bases between. The CDR3 runs to 13 residues. CDR3 residues: CASSRNPAYEQYF. The CDR3 coding sequence is TGTGCCAGCAGCCGAAACCCCGCCTACGAGCAGTACTTC.

The chain is built from TRBV7-2 and TRBJ2-7, with TRBD2 matching 9 bases. The germline gives CDR1 SGHTA, CDR2 FQGNSA. The CDR3 sequence is 15 residues long. V lost 5 bases to trimming and J lost 1 base; unmatched junction nucleotides: 6. In DNA form, the CDR3 reads TGTGCCAGCAGCATTACTAGCGGGCCTTCCTACGAGCAGTACTTC. This encodes CASSITSGPSYEQYF.

V is TRBV5-6 and J is TRBJ2-7, with a weak D call TRBD1 (6 bases). CDR1 is SGHDT, CDR2 YYEEEE, per germline. Trimming removed 5 bases from V and 2 bases from J, with 11 bases in between. This CDR3 spans 13 amino acids. CDR3 region: CASSFGQTYEQYF. The CDR3 DNA follows: TGTGCCAGCAGTTTCGGACAGACCTACGAGCAGTACTTC.

The rearrangement joins TRBV7-9 to TRBJ2-7, with 8 bases identical to TRBD1. Looked up from germline, CDR1 is SEHNR and CDR2 is FQNEAQ (reference sequence). V shed 5 bases and J 4 bases; nucleotides not matched to a gene: 10. The length of the CDR3 is 15 residues. The DNA for the CDR3 is TGTGCCAGCAGCGCGAGGGGCCAGGGGGCATACGAGCAGTACTTC. The encoded protein is CASSARGQGAYEQYF. The full variable domain, with the rest looked up from reference TRBV7-9 and TRBJ2-7, is DTGVSQNPRHKITKRGQNVTFRCDPISEHNRLYWYRQTLGQGPEFLTYFQNEAQLEKSRLLSDRFSAERPKGSFSTLEIQRTEQGDSAMYLCASSARGQGAYEQYFGPGTRLTVT.

The rearrangement uses TRBV20-1 and TRBJ2-7; D uncertain. Germline V gene lookup returns CDR1 DFQATT and CDR2 SNEGSKA (reference sequence). There are 11 residues in the CDR3. V was shortened by 5 bases and J by 6 bases, with 11 bases between the two germline ends. This CDR3 is CSAAAGVEQYF. For the CDR3, the DNA is TGCAGTGCTGCTGCTGGTGTCGAGCAGTACTTC.

J is TRBJ2-7 and V is TRBV27; TRBD2 is a possible D gene (5 bases). Germline V lookup: CDR1 MNHEY, CDR2 SMNVEV (reference sequence). V was clipped by 5 bases and J by 0 bases, with 14 bases between them. The CDR3 covers 15 residues. The CDR3 loop reads CASSLEANLSYEQYF. The CDR3 nucleotides read TGTGCCAGCAGTCTGGAGGCGAATCTCTCCTACGAGCAGTACTTC.

The genes are TRBV27 and TRBJ2-5; D unresolved. CDR3 length: 13 residues. V shed 5 bases and J shed 3 bases, with 10 bases lying between them. Germline V gene sequence: CDR1 MNHEY, CDR2 SMNVEV (reference sequence). The CDR3 reads CASSPAGEETQYF. CDR3 sequence (DNA): TGTGCCAGCAGTCCCGCAGGTGAAGAGACCCAGTACTTC.

The chain employs TRBV5-1 and TRBJ2-5, with a weak D call TRBD2 (6 bases). The V and J ends lost 2 bases and 3 bases respectively, with 14 bases between them. The CDR3 consists of 15 residues. CDR1 is SGHRS and CDR2 is YFSETQ in the germline V gene. CDR3 sequence (DNA): TGCGCCAGCAGCTTTTCGGTGGGAGGCAAAGAGACCCAGTACTTC. Its protein product is CASSFSVGGKETQYF.

This chain links TRBV7-9 with TRBJ1-1, with D possibly TRBD1 on 6 matching bases. The CDR3 has 14 amino acids. The germline V gene has CDR1 SEHNR and CDR2 FQNEAQ (reference sequence). The V end was cut by 2 bases, the J end by 5 bases, with 12 bases between. The CDR3 region is CASSLTGAETEAFF. In DNA, the CDR3 is TGTGCCAGCAGCTTAACGGGGGCAGAGACTGAAGCTTTCTTT. Using reference TRBV7-9 and TRBJ1-1 for the parts outside the CDR3, the full variable domain is DTGVSQNPRHKITKRGQNVTFRCDPISEHNRLYWYRQTLGQGPEFLTYFQNEAQLEKSRLLSDRFSAERPKGSFSTLEIQRTEQGDSAMYLCASSLTGAETEAFFGQGTRLTVV.

The rearrangement uses TRBV27 and TRBJ2-5; possible D gene TRBD1, 5 bases. V dropped 5 bases and J dropped 5 bases, with 18 bases sitting between them. This CDR3 contains 15 residues. CDR1 is MNHEY, CDR2 SMNVEV, per germline (reference sequence). CDR3 bases: TGTGCCAGCAGTCCCTCCGAAGGGGTGGAGGAGACCCAGTACTTC. Translation gives CASSPSEGVEETQYF.

V usage is TRBV15 and J usage is TRBJ2-7, with a weak D call TRBD2 (5 bases). V was clipped by 5 bases and J by 1 base, with 9 bases between them. The CDR3 has 13 amino acids. Germline V gene sequence: CDR1 LNHNV, CDR2 YYDKDF (reference sequence). Written as DNA, the CDR3 is TGTGCCACCAGCGAGGGTAGGTCCTACGAGCAGTACTTC. Its protein product is CATSEGRSYEQYF.